This TCR beta chain was sequenced for a study of T cells after yellow fever vaccination (dated by TCRdb to between 2017 and 2020). Context from the whole study: The SMART-Seq v4 Ultra Low Input RNA kit was used to prepare libraries from fractions with low cell numbers. Bulk TCR alpha and beta repertoires were sequenced longitudinally to track T-cell clones before and after primary and booster YFV17D yellow fever vaccination. The cohort comprised two healthy male donors, one aged 18 to 30 and one aged 30 to 39 years. Bulk PBMC replicates and cell subsets were isolated from blood drawn at multiple timepoints before and after both primary and secondary immunization. Overall results and qualifications from the work: Because only a couple of donors were included in the study, the extent to which the findings can be generalized is limited. FACS-sorted repertoires could contain abundant contaminating clonotypes from the bulk population, so computational filtering was required. After the booster, most clones that had expanded after primary vaccination were detected again (roughly 96% of CD4 and 88% of CD8), suggesting broad maintenance of memory. A small fraction of clonotypes showed up in both the CD4 and CD8 compartments, probably as a result of convergent recombination. Compared with the primary T-cell response, the secondary T-cell response was faster but weaker, reaching its peak on day 5 rather than on day 15.

Clipping removes 6 bases from V and 9 bases from J, with 2 as the unmatched junction base count. Including cysteine and phenylalanine, the CDR3 has 11 amino acids. The DNA shown is the 33-base CDR3, in frame from base 1. CDR1 MNHEY and CDR2 SVGEGT were looked up in the germline V gene. TCR cDNA was made using 5'RACE template switching, a step that added a universal primer site and unique molecular identifiers. Priming for cDNA synthesis came from both the TCR alpha and TCR beta constant segments. Libraries were amplified in two PCR steps, with sample barcodes and sequencing adapters added in the second step. Sequencing of libraries was performed on Illumina HiSeq 2500 (2x100 bp) or NovaSeq (2x150 bp). As for the authors' bioinformatics: Demultiplexing of reads and collapsing into UMI consensus sequences were performed with MIGEC, and V(D)J alignment was carried out with MiXCR. Clonotypes responding to the vaccine were identified with edgeR on replicate PBMC samples, with the criteria of FDR below 0.01 and a log2 fold change above 5 up to day 15. CD4 or CD8 identity was assigned to each bulk clonotype according to whether the clonotype was present at higher abundance in the sequenced CD4 repertoire or the sequenced CD8 repertoire. TCRdb applied fastp at Q25 and MiXCR to the public reads, then kept only in-frame beta chains. Rows matching on CDR3 protein sequence are summarized as one entry with the most common DNA and genes. TCRdb's processing, not the authors', yielded these V and J calls. In this sample the table shows approximately 300,000 distinct CDR3 sequences, around 6.8% of which occur a single time. The ten largest clones capture about a sixth of the sample.

This clonotype was seen a handful of times. Its antigen target is currently unknown. The input lacks base qualities; no much larger clone sits a single base away. What the treatment or condition label conveys for this sample: live attenuated yellow fever vaccine strain. At each blood-draw timepoint, two biological replicates of bulk PBMCs were obtained. PBMCs were isolated from peripheral blood using a standard Ficoll-Paque protocol. TriZol was used to extract RNA from bulk PBMCs, CD4 and CD8 fractions, and dextramer-positive and dextramer-negative fractions. This receptor was taken from a man younger than 35 who received the YFV17D yellow fever vaccine. The chain links TRBV6-2 or TRBV6-3 with TRBJ2-1, with 7 bases matching TRBD2. Sequences were derived from PBMCs, sampled more than 40 days after the first yellow fever vaccination. The nucleotide sequence is TGTGCCAGCAGGGGAGGGGTTGAGCAGTTCTTC. Its translation is CASRGGVEQFF.